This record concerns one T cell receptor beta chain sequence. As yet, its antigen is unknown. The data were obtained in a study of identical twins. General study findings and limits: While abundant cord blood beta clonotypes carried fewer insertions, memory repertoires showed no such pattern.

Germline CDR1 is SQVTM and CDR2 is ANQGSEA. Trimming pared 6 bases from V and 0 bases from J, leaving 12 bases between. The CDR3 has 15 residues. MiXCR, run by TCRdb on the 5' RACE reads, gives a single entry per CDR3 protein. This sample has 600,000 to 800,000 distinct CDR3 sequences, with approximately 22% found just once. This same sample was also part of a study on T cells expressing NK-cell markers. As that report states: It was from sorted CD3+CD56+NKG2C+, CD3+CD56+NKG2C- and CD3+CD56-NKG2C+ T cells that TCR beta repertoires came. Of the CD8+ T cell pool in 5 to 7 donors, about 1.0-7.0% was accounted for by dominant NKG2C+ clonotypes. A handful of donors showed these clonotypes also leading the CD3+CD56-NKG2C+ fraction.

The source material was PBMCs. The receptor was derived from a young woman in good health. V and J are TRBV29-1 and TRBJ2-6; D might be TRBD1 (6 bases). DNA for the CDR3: TGCAGCGTAACCGGGACACCCTCTGGGGCCAACGTCCTGACTTTC. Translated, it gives CSVTGTPSGANVLTF. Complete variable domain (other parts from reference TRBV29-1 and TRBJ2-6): SAVISQKPSRDICQRGTSLTIQCQVDSQVTMMFWYRQQPGQSLTLIATANQGSEATYESGFVIDKFPISRPNLTFSTLTVSNMSPEDSSIYLCSVTGTPSGANVLTFGAGSRLTVL.